This TCR beta chain was identified during a study of blood T cell repertoires in COVID-19. Original analysis: Quantification of nucleated cells was approximated via reference gene primer amplification. Sequenced by immunoSEQ multiplex PCR; TCRdb stores in-frame clones only, minus some. The DNA was the basis for D and trimming; V, J and clone size are from that table. The sample has around 200,000 clones, about 83% seen once. The CDR3 consists of 13 residues. Trimming cost V 4 bases and J 10 bases; bases outside gene matches: 4. Looked up from germline, CDR1 is WSHSY and CDR2 is SAAADI. This clone was counted between two and nine times.

Sequencing was done on a sample of peripheral blood. The genes are TRBV10-2 and TRBJ1-6; 7 positions agree with TRBD1. This receptor was obtained from a man aged 55 to 69 who had recovered from COVID-19. The CDR3 DNA reads as TGCGCCAGCAGTGGAGACAGGGCATCACCCCTCCACTTT. Encoded protein: CASSGDRASPLHF.